This TCR beta chain was observed in a study of human T cells and chemical hapten exposure. TCRdb re-analysed the RACE reads in MiXCR, keeping a single row per CDR3 protein. The sample consists of just under 350,000 distinct CDR3 sequences, approximately 6.3% of them appearing once. Time point reported: patch test 1, 2 weeks after DPC sensitization. Treatment defined: therapeutic diphenylcyclopropenone sensitization with weekly scalp DPC. The authors' total RNA extraction used unfractionated whole blood. In its sample, this clonotype was seen many times. The starting material was whole blood, obtained in connection with sensitization to the hapten diphenylcyclopropenone (DPC). This sequence was found in a woman aged 18-29 years with alopecia areata. Some clones in this sample may be carry-over from other donors' samples.

The CDR3 here is CASSRDDRPSYEQYF. CDR3 coding DNA: TGTGCCAGCAGTCGCGATGACAGGCCCTCCTACGAGCAGTACTTC. The rearrangement links TRBV6-2 or TRBV6-3 to TRBJ2-7, with TRBD1 as a possible D gene (6 bases). Looked up from germline, CDR1 is MNHEY and CDR2 is SVGEGT. There are 15 residues in the CDR3. The V gene lost 5 bases and the J gene lost 0 bases, with 14 bases spanning the gap.